This T cell receptor (beta chain) was profiled in a study of cytotoxic CD8 clonotypes in ibrutinib-treated CLL. Study in general: Timing of response sample collection was a median approximately twelve months after treatment start, with a range of 6 to 36.

Assay: immunoSEQ multiplex PCR; the TCRdb copy retains only in-frame clones and omits some. The profile shows around 77,000 clones, approximately 80% of them singletons. This clone was picked up a small number of times. Germline CDR1 reads SGHVS; CDR2 reads FQNEAQ. Trimming removed 2 bases from V and 7 bases from J, with 5 bases in between. The CDR3 has 12 residues. This TCR was recovered from a human donor with chronic lymphocytic leukemia. The genes are TRBV7-8 and TRBJ1-4; D remains unclear. The specimen was PBMCs, collected at disease progression, from a patient treated with ibrutinib. The CDR3 spells CASSLMAEKLFF. As DNA, the CDR3 is TGTGCCAGCAGCTTAATGGCTGAAAAACTGTTTTTT.